These 5 T cell receptor beta chains originate from one sample sequenced in a study of T cells in Graves' hyperthyroidism and ophthalmopathy. TCR beta CDR3 regions were amplified from RNA. In the first-round RT-PCR of the TCR CDR3, the HTBI primer set was used. Via MiXCR, TCRdb re-called the multiplex PCR reads, giving one row per CDR3 protein. The profile covers under 350,000 distinct CDR3 sequences, with about 21% appearing a single time and about 50% taken by the ten largest. Sequences were obtained from blood. These TCRs come from a woman aged 45 to 65 with Graves' hyperthyroidism.

This clonotype was seen repeatedly, ten times or more. The J gene is TRBJ2-4, the V gene TRBV6-1; D gene unclear. The germline V gene encodes CDR1 MNHNS and CDR2 SASEGT. Trimming pared 6 bases from V and 0 bases from J, leaving 9 bases between. The CDR3 is 14 residues long. CDR3 sequence reads: CASSPSLAKNIQYF. In DNA form, the CDR3 reads TGTGCCAGCAGCCCTTCCTTAGCCAAAAACATTCAGTACTTC.

There are many counts of this clonotype. V and J are TRBV12-3 or TRBV12-4 and TRBJ1-2; tentatively, D is TRBD1 (6 bases). The CDR3 is 14 amino acids. V dropped 2 bases and J dropped 6 bases, with 13 bases sitting between them. The CDR3 DNA sequence: TGTGCCAGCAGTTTAAATTCCAGGGACAATGGCTACACCTTC. This codes for CASSLNSRDNGYTF.

This clonotype was detected ten times or more. In nucleotides, the CDR3 is TGTGCCAGCAGTTACGGAGGGTCGATTGGCACTGAAGCTTTCTTT. It is translated as CASSYGGSIGTEAFF. The rearrangement joins TRBV6-6 to TRBJ1-1; the D is unclear. This CDR3 comprises 15 residues. CDR1 MNHNY and CDR2 SVGAGI come from the germline V gene (reference sequence). The V end lost 2 bases, the J end lost 4 bases, and 14 bases lay between the germline ends.

This clonotype has just a few counts. The rearrangement joins TRBV10-2 to TRBJ2-1; 11 positions match TRBD2. The CDR3 has 14 residues. V gave up 7 bases and J gave up 7 bases; unmatched junction bases: 6. The germline V gene has CDR1 WSHSY and CDR2 SAAADI. CDR3 nucleotides: TGCGCCAGCAAGCTGTTAGCGGGAGGGAATGAGCAGTTCTTC. This translates into CASKLLAGGNEQFF.

This clonotype was seen ten or more times. The rearrangement joins TRBV27 to TRBJ2-7; 9 bases map to TRBD2. Germline V gene sequence: CDR1 MNHEY, CDR2 SMNVEV (reference sequence). V dropped 4 bases and J dropped 3; count of bases not matched to a gene: 7. This CDR3 comprises 15 residues. This CDR3 reads CASSWGSSGIYEQYF. The CDR3, as DNA: TGTGCCAGCAGTTGGGGGTCTAGCGGGATCTACGAGCAGTACTTC.